Shown below are 10 T cell receptor beta chains from a single sample sequenced in a study of cytomegalovirus exposure and HLA in healthy donors. PCR used 60 Vbeta primers and 13 Jbeta primers. The protocol was immunoSEQ multiplex PCR, while the TCRdb copy is restricted to in-frame clones and leaves out a portion. Of fewer than 140,000 clones in the sample, around 75% were seen once. What was sequenced was PBMCs. Receptors were obtained from a female donor in good health and CMV-seronegative.

V usage is TRBV4-2 and J usage is TRBJ1-2, with D unclear. Trimming removed 0 bases from V and 3 bases from J, with 11 bases in between. CDR3 length: 15 residues. The germline V gene has CDR1 LGHNA and CDR2 YNFKEQ. The CDR3 here is CASSQDWERDYGYTF. CDR3 coding DNA: TGTGCCAGCAGCCAAGATTGGGAGAGGGACTATGGCTACACCTTC.

This clone has at least ten counts. The rearrangement links TRBV2 to TRBJ2-1; TRBD2 matches at 8 bases. CDR3 size: 18 residues. J lost 0 bases, V lost 0 bases, and 7 bases had no gene match. CDR1 SNHLY and CDR2 FYNNEI come from the germline V gene. The CDR3 is CASSEALQGLASYNEQFF. The CDR3 region has the DNA TGTGCCAGCAGTGAAGCGCTTCAAGGACTAGCCTCCTACAATGAGCAGTTCTTC.

The chain employs TRBV29-1 and TRBJ2-7; 10 bases line up with TRBD2. After removal of 5 bases from V and 2 bases from J, the junction contained 9 bases not matched to a gene. Germline V gene lookup returns CDR1 SQVTM and CDR2 ANQGSEA. This CDR3 comprises 15 residues. CDR3 sequence: CSVFETSGITYEQYF. CDR3 coding DNA: TGCAGCGTTTTTGAAACTAGCGGGATTACCTACGAGCAGTACTTC.

The rearrangement joins TRBV2 to TRBJ2-6; 7 nucleotides align to TRBD1. V was pared by 1 base and J by 4 bases, with 7 bases of the junction left unmatched. CDR1 is SNHLY and CDR2 is FYNNEI in the germline V gene. The CDR3 consists of 17 residues. The CDR3 region is CASSEVAGGFGANVLTF. The CDR3 DNA reads as TGTGCCAGCAGTGAAGTCGCAGGGGGATTCGGGGCCAACGTCCTGACTTTC.

The J gene is TRBJ2-7, the V gene TRBV27, with 7 bases lining up with TRBD1. The CDR3 spans 16 residues. Germline CDR1 and CDR2: MNHEY and SMNVEV (reference sequence). V was pared by 3 bases and J by 1 base, with 9 bases of the junction left unmatched. The CDR3 DNA reads as TGTGCCAGCAGTTTCAATTCCGGGACAGTTTCCTACGAGCAGTACTTC. Translation gives CASSFNSGTVSYEQYF.

This sequence joins TRBV11-2 and TRBJ2-7; 11 nucleotides line up with TRBD2. The J segment lost 5 bases and the V segment lost 5 bases, leaving 11 bases of the junction unmatched. From germline, CDR1 is SGHAT and CDR2 FQNNGV. The CDR3 is made up of 16 amino acids. CDR3 DNA sequence: TGTGCCAGCAGCCCCCCGGGTAGCGGGAGGGGAGACGAGCAGTACTTC. This gives the protein CASSPPGSGRGDEQYF.

This clone was detected only a few times. This chain connects TRBV7-3 to TRBJ2-1, with 12 positions matching TRBD2. This CDR3 has 18 residues. V lost 4 bases and J lost 6; bases outside the gene matches: 13. CDR1 and CDR2 (germline): SGHTA, FQGTGA. The DNA for the CDR3 is TGTGCCAGCAGCTCCTCCAGACTAGCGGGAGTCTCATCCAATGAGCAGTTCTTC. It codes for CASSSSRLAGVSSNEQFF. The whole variable domain, remainder taken from reference TRBV7-3 and TRBJ2-1, is GAGVSQTPSNKVTEKGKYVELRCDPISGHTALYWYRQSLGQGPEFLIYFQGTGAADDSGLPNDRFFAVRPEGSVSTLKIQRTERGDSAVYLCASSSSRLAGVSSNEQFFGPGTRLTVL.

Details on this clone: Other DNA variants within this sample encode the same CDR3. The gene calls are TRBV6-1 and TRBJ2-5, with TRBD2 matching 14 bases. Germline values: CDR1 MNHNS, CDR2 SASEGT. Unmatched junction bases numbered 5, after V lost 4 bases and J lost 1 base. The CDR3 sequence is 17 residues long. The CDR3 is CASSGRTSGRFQETQYF. CDR3 bases: TGTGCCAGCAGTGGTCGGACTAGCGGGAGGTTCCAAGAGACCCAGTACTTC.

The J gene is TRBJ2-3, the V gene TRBV5-1; TRBD1 aligns across 10 bases. Germline loops: CDR1 SGHRS, CDR2 YFSETQ. The V and J ends lost 4 bases and 3 bases, in that order; junction bases with no gene match: 8. The CDR3 consists of 16 residues. CDR3 protein: CASSITGQGLTDTQYF. In DNA, the CDR3 is TGCGCCAGCAGCATCACGGGACAGGGGTTGACAGATACGCAGTATTTT.

This chain connects TRBV9 to TRBJ2-7, with no clear D. V shed 4 bases and J shed 0 bases, with 11 bases lying between them. The germline CDR1 and CDR2 sequences are SGDLS and YYNGEE. The CDR3 contains 14 residues. As DNA, the CDR3 is TGTGCCAGCAGCCCCAACAGAATCTCCTACGAGCAGTACTTC. It translates to CASSPNRISYEQYF.